Listed below are T cell receptor beta chains from one sample, sequenced in a study of shared clonotypes between healthy human individuals. The protocol was immunoSEQ multiplex PCR, while the TCRdb copy is restricted to in-frame clones and leaves out a portion. The data hold over a million clones, with about 84% observed a single time. The sample consisted of memory CD4+ T cells from PBMCs. The receptor set was obtained from a man aged 18 to 30 in good health. Some clones in this sample may be carry-over from other donors' samples. Both conserved end residues are part of each CDR3.

>TRBV30|TRBJ2-1|14
CAWGTGSSYNEQFF
>TRBV23-1|TRBJ2-7|15
CASSVTGLAGLLRYF
>TRBV5-4|TRBJ2-7|16
CASSRGASGSPYEQYF
>TRBV19|TRBJ2-7|14
CATRRDRGSYEQYF
>TRBV5-1|TRBJ2-7|15
CASSTLFRENYEQYF
>TRBV29-1|TRBJ1-4|16
CGGRGQGAKNNEKLFF
>TRBV6-6|TRBJ1-3|16
CASSYSTGHAGNTIYF
>TRBV9|TRBJ2-5|15
CASSDDRLALKTQYF
>TRBV19|TRBJ2-3|14
CASRRTSGTDTQYF
>TRBV27|TRBJ2-2|15
CASSAFYGDTGELFF
>TRBV23-1|TRBJ2-1|11
CASRPRCEQFF
>TRBV6-1|TRBJ2-7|15
CASSERADSSYEQYF
>TRBV5-4|TRBJ2-7|17
CASSLSLGSGTPYEQYF
>TRBV5-1|TRBJ1-2|14
CASSLDFGQPGYTF
>TRBV5-6|TRBJ2-7|14
CASSFGRSSYEQYF
>TRBV5-8|TRBJ1-3|15
CASRAGRAGGNTIYF
>TRBV2|TRBJ1-2|14
CASVDRAANYGYTF
>TRBV27|TRBJ2-7|11
CASRDSHEQYF
>TRBV2|TRBJ2-1|11
CASSVYNEQFF
>TRBV7-3|TRBJ1-5|13
CASSSSRNQPQHF